This T cell receptor (beta chain) was captured by sequencing in a study of CD8 T cells in ankylosing spondylitis. The CDR3 consists of 15 residues. CDR1 is DFQATT, CDR2 SNEGSKA, per germline (reference sequence). V dropped 0 bases and J dropped 5 bases, with 15 bases sitting between them. By quantitative 5'-RACE with molecular barcodes, the TCR beta libraries were made. TCRdb reprocessed the 5' RACE reads via MiXCR and lists one record per CDR3 protein. The data hold 250,000 to 350,000 distinct CDR3 sequences, with around 19% observed a single time. This clonotype turned up a few times. This TCR derives from a male donor with ankylosing spondylitis or in good health (not recorded which). This chain links TRBV20-1 with TRBJ2-3, with D perhaps being TRBD1 or TRBD2 (5 bases each). The sequenced sample was blood, either unsorted or a sorted T cell fraction (not recorded which). The CDR3 is CSARDLRDAGDTQYF. As DNA, the CDR3 is TGCAGTGCTAGAGATCTCAGGGACGCCGGAGATACGCAGTATTTT.